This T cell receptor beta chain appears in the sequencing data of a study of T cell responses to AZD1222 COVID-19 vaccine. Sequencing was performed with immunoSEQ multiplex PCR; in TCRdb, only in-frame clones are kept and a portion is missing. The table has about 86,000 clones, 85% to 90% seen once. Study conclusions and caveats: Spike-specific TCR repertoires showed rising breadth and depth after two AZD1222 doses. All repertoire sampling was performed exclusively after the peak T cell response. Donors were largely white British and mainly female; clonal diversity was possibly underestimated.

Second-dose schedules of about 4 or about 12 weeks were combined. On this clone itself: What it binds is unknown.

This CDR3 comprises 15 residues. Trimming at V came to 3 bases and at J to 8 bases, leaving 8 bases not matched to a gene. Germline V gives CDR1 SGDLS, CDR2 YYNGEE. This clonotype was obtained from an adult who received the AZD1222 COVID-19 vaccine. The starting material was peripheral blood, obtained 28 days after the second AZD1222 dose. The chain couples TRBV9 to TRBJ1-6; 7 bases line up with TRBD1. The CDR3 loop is CASSGKGGADSPLHF. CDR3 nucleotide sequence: TGTGCCAGCAGCGGGAAAGGGGGCGCTGATTCACCCCTCCACTTT.